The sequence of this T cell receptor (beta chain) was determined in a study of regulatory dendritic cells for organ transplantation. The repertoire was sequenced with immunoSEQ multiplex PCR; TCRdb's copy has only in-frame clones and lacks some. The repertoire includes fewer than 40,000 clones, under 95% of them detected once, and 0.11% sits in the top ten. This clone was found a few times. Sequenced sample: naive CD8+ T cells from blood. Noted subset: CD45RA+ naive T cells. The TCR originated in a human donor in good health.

The CDR3 sequence is CASSETVYYGYTF. The CDR3 DNA follows: TGTGCCAGCAGTGAAACAGTTTACTATGGCTACACCTTC. The chain carries TRBV6-1 and TRBJ1-2; D unclear. The ends were cut back, 2 bases at V and 3 bases at J, with 7 bases in the middle. The CDR3 is 13 residues long. Germline CDR1 reads MNHNS; CDR2 reads SASEGT.